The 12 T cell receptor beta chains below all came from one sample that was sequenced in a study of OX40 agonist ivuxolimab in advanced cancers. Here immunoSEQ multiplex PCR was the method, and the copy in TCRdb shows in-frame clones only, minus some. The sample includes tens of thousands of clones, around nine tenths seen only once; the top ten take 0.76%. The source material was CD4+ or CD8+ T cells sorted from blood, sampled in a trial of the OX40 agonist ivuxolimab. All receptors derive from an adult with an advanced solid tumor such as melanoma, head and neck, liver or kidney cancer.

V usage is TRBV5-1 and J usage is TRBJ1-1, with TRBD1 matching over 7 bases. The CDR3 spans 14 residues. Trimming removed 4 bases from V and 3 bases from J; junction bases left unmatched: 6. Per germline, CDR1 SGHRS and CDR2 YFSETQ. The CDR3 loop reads CASSRTGVDTEAFF. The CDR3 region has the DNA TGCGCCAGCAGCCGAACAGGGGTCGACACTGAAGCTTTCTTT.

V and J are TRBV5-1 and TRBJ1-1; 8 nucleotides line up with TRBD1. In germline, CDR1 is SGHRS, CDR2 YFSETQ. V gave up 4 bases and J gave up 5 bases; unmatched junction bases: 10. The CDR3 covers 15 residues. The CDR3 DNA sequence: TGCGCCAGCAGCCTGCTACAGGGGGAAGGTACTGAAGCTTTCTTT. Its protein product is CASSLLQGEGTEAFF.

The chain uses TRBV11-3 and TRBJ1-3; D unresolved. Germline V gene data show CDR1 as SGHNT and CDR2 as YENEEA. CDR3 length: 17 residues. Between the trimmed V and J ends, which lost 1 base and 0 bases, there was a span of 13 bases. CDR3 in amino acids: CASSLGPDPSSGNTIYF. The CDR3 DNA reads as TGTGCCAGCAGCTTAGGACCAGACCCAAGCTCTGGAAACACCATATATTTT.

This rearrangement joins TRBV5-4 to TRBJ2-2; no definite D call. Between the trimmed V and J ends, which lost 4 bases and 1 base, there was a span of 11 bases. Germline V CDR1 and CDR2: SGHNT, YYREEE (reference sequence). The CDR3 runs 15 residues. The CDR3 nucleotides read TGTGCCAGCAGCCCCACGCGGCAGAACACCGGGGAGCTGTTTTTT. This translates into CASSPTRQNTGELFF.

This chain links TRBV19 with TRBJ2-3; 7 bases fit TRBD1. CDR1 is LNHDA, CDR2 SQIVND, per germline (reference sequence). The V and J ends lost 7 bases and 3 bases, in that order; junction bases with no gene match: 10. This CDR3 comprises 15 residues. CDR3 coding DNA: TGTGCCAGTAACATACAGGGGCGCAGGACAGATACGCAGTATTTT. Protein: CASNIQGRRTDTQYF.

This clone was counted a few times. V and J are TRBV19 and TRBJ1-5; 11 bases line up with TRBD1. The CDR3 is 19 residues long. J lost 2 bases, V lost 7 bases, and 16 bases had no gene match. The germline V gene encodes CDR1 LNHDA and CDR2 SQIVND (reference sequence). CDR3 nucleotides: TGTGCCAGTACCGATCGGTGGGGACAGGGGGTATCAGGCAATCAGCCCCAGCATTTT. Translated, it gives CASTDRWGQGVSGNQPQHF.

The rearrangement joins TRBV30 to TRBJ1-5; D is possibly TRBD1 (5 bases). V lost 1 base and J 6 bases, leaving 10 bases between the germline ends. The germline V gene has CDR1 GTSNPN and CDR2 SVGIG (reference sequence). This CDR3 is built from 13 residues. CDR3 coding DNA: TGTGCCTGGAGTGGGGGGTTTGGTCAGCCCCAGCATTTT. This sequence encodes CAWSGGFGQPQHF.

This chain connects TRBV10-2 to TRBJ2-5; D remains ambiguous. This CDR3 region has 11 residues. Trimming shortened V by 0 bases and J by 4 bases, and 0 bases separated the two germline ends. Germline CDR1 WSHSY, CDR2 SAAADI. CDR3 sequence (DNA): TGCGCCAGCAGTGAGTCAGAGACCCAGTACTTC. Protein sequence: CASSESETQYF.

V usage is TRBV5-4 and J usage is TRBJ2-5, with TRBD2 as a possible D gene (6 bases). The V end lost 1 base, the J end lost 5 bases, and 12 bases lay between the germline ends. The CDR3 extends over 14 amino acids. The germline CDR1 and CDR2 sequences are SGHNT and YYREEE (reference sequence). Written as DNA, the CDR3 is TGTGCCAGCAGCTTGATGACTAGTGAGGAGACCCAGTACTTC. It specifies CASSLMTSEETQYF.

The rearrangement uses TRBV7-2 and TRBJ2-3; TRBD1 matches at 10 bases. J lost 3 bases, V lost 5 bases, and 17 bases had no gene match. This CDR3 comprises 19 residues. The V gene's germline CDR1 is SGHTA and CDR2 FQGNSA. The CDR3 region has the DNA TGTGCCAGCAGCCTAACCGGGACAGGGGCTAGTCGTAGTACAGATACGCAGTATTTT. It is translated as CASSLTGTGASRSTDTQYF. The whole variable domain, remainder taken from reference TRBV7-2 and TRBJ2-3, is GAGVSQSPSNKVTEKGKDVELRCDPISGHTALYWYRQSLGQGLEFLIYFQGNSAPDKSGLPSDRFSAERTGGSVSTLTIQRTQQEDSAVYLCASSLTGTGASRSTDTQYFGPGTRLTVL.

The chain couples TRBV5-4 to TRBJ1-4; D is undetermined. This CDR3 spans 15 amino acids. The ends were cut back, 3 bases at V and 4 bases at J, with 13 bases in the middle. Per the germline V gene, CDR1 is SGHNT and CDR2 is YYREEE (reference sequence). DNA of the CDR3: TGTGCCAGCAGCTCGAGGACGGACCATAATGAAAAACTGTTTTTT. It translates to CASSSRTDHNEKLFF.

The CDR3 coding sequence is TGTGCCAGCAGTTGGGCTTCAAGCCAAGAGACCCAGTACTTC. Its protein is CASSWASSQETQYF. The chain employs TRBV6-6 and TRBJ2-5; D uncertain. The germline CDR1 and CDR2 sequences are MNHNY and SVGAGI (reference sequence). The CDR3 runs to 14 residues. Trimming cost V 4 bases and J 1 base, with 10 bases left between them.